This T cell receptor beta chain stems from a study of Ad26.COV2.S vaccination and SARS-CoV-2 variants. V trimming: 0 bases; J trimming: 0 bases; junction bases outside the gene matches: 7. This CDR3 is built from 17 residues. Germline V gene data show CDR1 as SGDLS and CDR2 as YYNGEE. The assay was immunoSEQ multiplex PCR, and TCRdb's table has in-frame clones only and misses some. The data show about 330,000 clones, approximately 87% seen once. Regarding treatment: some 20 received Ad26.COV2.S at low or high dose, single or two shots; about 5 received placebo; per-sample allocation not given. Collection of samples fell on day 63 after the first vaccine or placebo injection.

This material consisted of peripheral blood, taken in a trial of Ad26.COV2.S vaccine versus placebo. The chain combines TRBV9 with TRBJ2-3; 7 nucleotides align to TRBD1. The sequence came from a person between 18 and 65 years old who received the Ad26.COV2.S COVID-19 vaccine or a placebo. The CDR3 region has the DNA TGTGCCAGCAGCGTAGCTACAGGGGCCCTTAGCACAGATACGCAGTATTTT. Translation: CASSVATGALSTDTQYF.